This TCR beta chain was recovered during a study of T cells expressing NK-cell markers. Findings of the study overall: Each of 6 or 7 donors carried dominant NKG2C+ clonotypes accounting for about 1.0-7.0% of CD8+ T cells.

As concerns this clonotype: What it binds is unknown.

The CDR3 has 14 amino acids. Germline CDR1 reads DFQATT; CDR2 reads SNEGSKA (reference sequence). TCRdb re-called the 5' RACE reads and catalogs CDR3 proteins one per entry, DNA excluded. The data include more than 250,000 distinct CDR3 sequences; the top ten clones carry about 0.39%. The clonotype originates from a man between 18 and 35 years old in good health. The sample comprised blood T cells: a sorted CD56 or NKG2C T cell subset, CD4+ or CD8+ T cells, or bulk PBMC T cells (not recorded which). The genes are TRBV20-1 and TRBJ1-2; TCRdb's assignment of TRBD1 cannot be checked, as there is no DNA. The CDR3 region is CSARDQTGSYGYTF.